Sequencing of this T cell receptor beta chain was carried out in a study of cytomegalovirus exposure and HLA in healthy donors. Findings and limits, study-wide: V- and J-gene trimming of TCR beta was linked (in a later analysis) to a missense DCLRE1C variant. For most TCR sequences rarity was the rule, although some public TCRs occurred in many donors.

Trimming removed 2 bases at V and 1 base at J, with 10 bases between. CDR1 and CDR2 from the germline V gene are SGHDT and YYEEEE. The CDR3 is 15 residues long. Details on this clone: Its antigen remains unknown.

The PCR made use of 60 Vbeta and 13 Jbeta primers. Data came from immunoSEQ multiplex PCR; TCRdb stores just in-frame clones and leaves some out. This sample has about 200,000 clones; roughly 84% occur once, and the top ten carry 1.7%. Sequenced: PBMCs. The receptor's source is a middle-aged man in good health and CMV-seronegative. The rearrangement uses TRBV5-6 and TRBJ1-5; D not resolved. The CDR3 region has the DNA TGTGCCAGCAGCTTTAGCGGACTGAGCAATCAGCCCCAGCATTTT. Its translation is CASSFSGLSNQPQHF.